This record concerns one T cell receptor (beta chain) sequence. The target antigen is unknown. This specimen belongs to a study of T-cell memory formation after mild COVID-19. Findings and caveats of the study: Clonal second-wave expansions that peaked on day 37 had unconfirmed SARS-CoV-2 specificity. Clones shrinking from day 15 to 85 showed even CD4/CD8 mixes; later expanders tilted CD4+. Several responding clones turned up in pre-infection memory, indicating that cross-reactive memory may have taken part.

The germline gives CDR1 SGHRS, CDR2 YFSETQ. CDR3 length: 16 amino acids. The V gene lost 0 bases and the J gene lost 3 bases, with 10 bases spanning the gap. TCRdb reprocessed the 5' RACE reads via MiXCR and lists one record per CDR3 protein. This table holds 250,000 to 350,000 distinct CDR3 sequences, more than 15% found once. The sample comprised PBMCs or a T cell subset sorted from them (not recorded which). The chain couples TRBV5-1 to TRBJ2-6; D is unclear. The TCR sequence derives from a man aged 18 to 30 who had mild COVID-19 (a few samples of this study predate the infection). Cell type and time point are not known. CDR3 protein: CASSLALGSGANVLTF. The CDR3 DNA follows: TGCGCCAGCAGCTTGGCCTTGGGAAGTGGGGCCAACGTCCTGACTTTC.